This T cell receptor (beta chain) is from a study of T cells in Graves' hyperthyroidism and ophthalmopathy. In its sample, this clonotype was seen a few times. Antigen specificity is unknown. This CDR3 spans 17 amino acids. The V and J ends lost 0 bases and 8 bases respectively, with 20 bases between them. From germline, CDR1 is LGHNA and CDR2 YNFKEQ. Template material for amplifying TCR beta CDR3 regions consisted of RNA transcripts. The HTBI set primed first-round TCR CDR3 RT-PCR. MiXCR, applied by TCRdb to the multiplex PCR reads, yields one record per CDR3 protein. The sample has fewer than 700,000 distinct CDR3 sequences, around 15% seen once. Newly diagnosed hyperthyroidism, duration under 2 months, in patients aged 18 to 65. Whole-study findings and limits: It was a median about 6 months before onset that the model predicted ophthalmopathy.

The sample taken for sequencing was blood. The genes are TRBV4-2 and TRBJ2-4; D might be TRBD1 or TRBD2, each matching 5 bases. This sequence originates from a woman in her 30s with Graves' hyperthyroidism. The DNA of the CDR3 is TGTGCCAGCAGCCAAGATTTGTTGGGACCTCGCCGAGACATTCAGTACTTC. This codes for CASSQDLLGPRRDIQYF.